This passage covers 9 T cell receptor beta chains from one sample sequenced in a study of OX40 agonist ivuxolimab in advanced cancers. Method: immunoSEQ multiplex PCR; TCRdb's copy keeps in-frame clones and lacks some. The data contain about 45,000 clones, 80% to 95% of them singletons. The sequenced sample was CD4+ or CD8+ T cells sorted from blood, obtained in a trial of the OX40 agonist ivuxolimab. The receptors come from an adult with an advanced solid tumor such as melanoma, head and neck, liver or kidney cancer.

J is TRBJ2-3 and V is TRBV7-3; D remains ambiguous. Per the germline V gene, CDR1 is SGHTA and CDR2 is FQGTGA. V lost 0 bases to trimming and J lost 3 bases, with 4 bases between them. This CDR3 is built from 13 residues. This CDR3 reads CASSLTGTDTQYF. The CDR3 DNA is TGTGCCAGCAGCTTAACGGGGACAGATACGCAGTATTTT.

V gene TRBV27 combines with J gene TRBJ2-3, with D perhaps matching TRBD2 (6 bases). The germline V and J ends were trimmed by 3 bases and 2 bases, with 9 bases remaining between them. The CDR3 totals 14 residues. From germline, CDR1 is MNHEY and CDR2 SMNVEV (reference sequence). The CDR3 loop is CASSLGLYTDTQYF. The CDR3 DNA is TGTGCCAGCAGTTTGGGACTTTACACAGATACGCAGTATTTT.

The chain couples TRBV4-3 to TRBJ2-5, with D perhaps matching TRBD1 (6 bases). V was cut by 0 bases and J by 5 bases, with 19 bases left in between. The CDR3 contains 17 residues. Germline loops: CDR1 LGHNA, CDR2 YSLEER. The CDR3 nucleotides are TGCGCCAGCAGCCAAGAACCCGTCGGTTCAGGGGTGGAGACCCAGTACTTC. Translation: CASSQEPVGSGVETQYF.

This clone came up once. One junction end disagrees with the germline gene, perhaps due to a read error. CDR3 loop: CASSPGGRQGGIF. The CDR3 bases are TGCGCCAGCAGCCCGGGAGGAAGACAGGGAGGGATCTTC. V usage is TRBV5-1 and J usage is TRBJ2-7; D may be TRBD1 or TRBD2 (7 bases each). CDR1 and CDR2 from the germline V gene are SGHRS and YFSETQ. The CDR3 contains 13 residues.

The J gene is TRBJ2-7, the V gene TRBV19; TRBD2 aligns across 7 bases. J gave up 6 bases and V 5 bases, and 13 bases lay outside the gene matches. The CDR3 runs to 15 residues. The germline V gene encodes CDR1 LNHDA and CDR2 SQIVND (reference sequence). The CDR3 loop reads CASSVLTSPAIEQYF. DNA of the CDR3: TGTGCCAGTAGTGTCCTGACTAGCCCGGCGATCGAGCAGTACTTC. Together with reference TRBV19 and TRBJ2-7, the CDR3 gives the full variable domain: DGGITQSPKYLFRKEGQNVTLSCEQNLNHDAMYWYRQDPGQGLRLIYYSQIVNDFQKGDIAEGYSVSREKKESFPLTVTSAQKNPTAFYLCASSVLTSPAIEQYFGPGTRLTVT.

This rearrangement joins TRBV6-5 to TRBJ2-7; D is uncertain. The CDR3 has 15 residues. Deletions cut 0 bases from V and 4 bases from J, with 13 bases between. The germline V gene encodes CDR1 MNHEY and CDR2 SVGAGI. The CDR3 protein is CASSYSQKPTYEQYF. The CDR3, as DNA: TGTGCCAGCAGTTACTCGCAGAAGCCGACTTACGAGCAGTACTTC.

This clone was detected a few times. This chain connects TRBV21-1 to TRBJ1-2; whether TRBD1, the table's D call, matches the DNA was not checked. TRBV21-1 is classified as a pseudogene. The CDR3 is made up of 14 amino acids. The CDR3 region has the DNA TGTGCCAGCAGCAAAGGGGGGCGCAGTTATGGCTACACCTTC. This sequence encodes CASSKGGRSYGYTF.

The chain uses TRBV18 and TRBJ2-7; D perhaps matches TRBD2 (6 bases). This CDR3 comprises 14 residues. Germline assignment: CDR1 KGHSH and CDR2 LQKENI. Trimming cost V 2 bases and J 0 bases, with 8 bases left between them. The CDR3 sequence is CASSPGGSSYEQYF. Here the CDR3 DNA reads TGTGCCAGCTCACCAGGGGGGAGCTCCTACGAGCAGTACTTC.

DNA for the CDR3: TGTGCCAGTAGCCCCTCCGGGAGCGGTTACAATGAGCAGTTCTTC. Translating it yields CASSPSGSGYNEQFF. V usage is TRBV19 and J usage is TRBJ2-1; tentatively, D is TRBD2 (6 bases). Trimming cost V 6 bases and J 4 bases, with 16 bases left between them. The CDR3 length is 15 residues. Germline V lookup: CDR1 LNHDA, CDR2 SQIVND (reference sequence). The variable domain in full, completed from reference TRBV19 and TRBJ2-1, reads DGGITQSPKYLFRKEGQNVTLSCEQNLNHDAMYWYRQDPGQGLRLIYYSQIVNDFQKGDIAEGYSVSREKKESFPLTVTSAQKNPTAFYLCASSPSGSGYNEQFFGPGTRLTVL.